The entry below gives a single TCR beta chain sequence along with its context. Its matching antigen is unknown. The data originate from a study of T cells after posttransplantation cyclophosphamide. Findings of the study overall: Skin or GI-infiltrating T cells shared few TRB sequences with blood. Donor CD8+ memory clones often dominated recipient blood repertoires at later times.

This CDR3 contains 15 residues. Germline V CDR1 and CDR2: LNHDA, SQIVND (reference sequence). V lost 3 bases to trimming and J lost 2 bases, with 14 bases between them. Assay used: immunoSEQ multiplex PCR; TCRdb lists only in-frame clones, some missing. Counted here are tens of thousands of clones, roughly 67% occurring once; the ten biggest clones make up about 0.7%. Material for sequencing was memory CD4+ T cells sorted from PBMCs. The rearrangement links TRBV19 to TRBJ2-7, with a tentative D call TRBD2 (6 bases). The clonotype comes from a woman in her fifties or sixties in good health, CMV-negative, and a related stem cell transplant donor. CDR3 DNA: TGTGCCAGTAGTATGTCCCTAGGAGGGACCTACGAGCAGTACTTC. Its protein is CASSMSLGGTYEQYF.